These 8 T cell receptor beta chains were sequenced from one sample in a study of blood T cell repertoires in COVID-19. Data came from immunoSEQ multiplex PCR; TCRdb stores just in-frame clones and leaves some out. The data show approximately 76,000 clones, with 87% seen just once and approximately 8% held by the top ten. The specimen was peripheral blood. These receptors all stem from a man in his thirties or forties with acute or convalescent COVID-19.

The rearrangement joins TRBV5-5 to TRBJ2-3; D is ambiguous. The germline V gene has CDR1 SGHKS and CDR2 YYEKEE (reference sequence). The V gene lost 4 bases and the J gene lost 5 bases, with 5 bases spanning the gap. This CDR3 has 11 residues. CDR3 in amino acids: CASSLRDTQYF. CDR3 coding DNA: TGTGCCAGCAGCCTTCGAGATACGCAGTATTTT. Supplemented by reference TRBV5-5 and TRBJ2-3, the full variable domain reads DAGVTQSPTHLIKTRGQQVTLRCSPISGHKSVSWYQQVLGQGPQFIFQYYEKEERGRGNFPDRFSARQFPNYSSELNVNALLLGDSALYLCASSLRDTQYFGPGTRLTVL.

This chain joins TRBV28 and TRBJ2-7, with TRBD2 matching over 13 bases. The V segment lost 6 bases and the J segment 5 bases; nucleotides outside the gene matches: 7. This CDR3 region has 15 residues. CDR1 MDHEN and CDR2 SYDVKM come from the germline V gene. CDR3 region: CASRGLAGRKNEQYF. DNA of the CDR3: TGTGCCAGCAGGGGACTAGCGGGGAGGAAGAACGAGCAGTACTTC.

V is TRBV18 and J is TRBJ2-2, with no clear D. V shed 5 bases and J shed 4 bases, with 11 bases lying between them. Germline V gives CDR1 KGHSH, CDR2 LQKENI. The CDR3 extends over 14 amino acids. Written as DNA, the CDR3 is TGTGCCAGCTCAGGCACTGCAGGCACCGGGGAGCTGTTTTTT. Its translation is CASSGTAGTGELFF.

The chain links TRBV28 to TRBJ2-7; D uncertain. The germline gives CDR1 MDHEN, CDR2 SYDVKM. The CDR3 has 14 amino acids. V was pared by 6 bases and J by 4 bases, with 16 bases between. The CDR3 reads CASRRYVLPYEQYF. CDR3 DNA sequence: TGTGCCAGCAGGCGATACGTCCTCCCTTACGAGCAGTACTTC.

This clone is a singleton in its sample. Other DNA sequences of this sample code for an identical CDR3. The chain uses TRBV7-2 and TRBJ2-4, with D possibly being TRBD2 (6 bases). This CDR3 contains 17 residues. V dropped 5 bases and J dropped 0 bases, with 17 bases sitting between them. Germline V gene sequence: CDR1 SGHTA, CDR2 FQGNSA. CDR3 DNA sequence: TGTGCCAGCAGCGATCAATCTAGCGTTCCAGCCAAAAACATTCAGTACTTC. It codes for CASSDQSSVPAKNIQYF.

The V call is TRBV28, the J call TRBJ1-2; D perhaps matches TRBD1 (6 bases). CDR3 length equals 15 residues. Germline-derived CDR1 and CDR2 are MDHEN and SYDVKM. Trimming took 5 bases from V and 4 from J, leaving 17 bases between them. CDR3 bases: TGTGCCAGCAGTCGTTCCGGGACACAACCCTATGGCTACACCTTC. Amino acids: CASSRSGTQPYGYTF.

This chain connects TRBV7-9 to TRBJ1-5; TRBD1 matches 10 bases. This CDR3 has 16 residues. Germline V CDR1 and CDR2: SEHNR, FQNEAQ (reference sequence). Unmatched junction bases numbered 5, after V lost 5 bases and J lost 1 base. This chain's CDR3 is CASSGDRGKSNQPQHF. The CDR3 region has the DNA TGTGCCAGCAGCGGGGACAGGGGAAAGAGCAATCAGCCCCAGCATTTT. The full variable domain, with the rest looked up from reference TRBV7-9 and TRBJ1-5, is DTGVSQNPRHKITKRGQNVTFRCDPISEHNRLYWYRQTLGQGPEFLTYFQNEAQLEKSRLLSDRFSAERPKGSFSTLEIQRTEQGDSAMYLCASSGDRGKSNQPQHFGDGTRLSIL.

V usage is TRBV9 and J usage is TRBJ2-5; D remains unclear. Germline assignment: CDR1 SGDLS and CDR2 YYNGEE. There are 16 residues in the CDR3. The V end lost 2 bases, the J end lost 2 bases, and 16 bases lay between the germline ends. This CDR3 is CASSVGLGPLQETQYF. For the CDR3, the DNA is TGTGCCAGCAGCGTGGGTCTAGGCCCCTTACAAGAGACCCAGTACTTC.